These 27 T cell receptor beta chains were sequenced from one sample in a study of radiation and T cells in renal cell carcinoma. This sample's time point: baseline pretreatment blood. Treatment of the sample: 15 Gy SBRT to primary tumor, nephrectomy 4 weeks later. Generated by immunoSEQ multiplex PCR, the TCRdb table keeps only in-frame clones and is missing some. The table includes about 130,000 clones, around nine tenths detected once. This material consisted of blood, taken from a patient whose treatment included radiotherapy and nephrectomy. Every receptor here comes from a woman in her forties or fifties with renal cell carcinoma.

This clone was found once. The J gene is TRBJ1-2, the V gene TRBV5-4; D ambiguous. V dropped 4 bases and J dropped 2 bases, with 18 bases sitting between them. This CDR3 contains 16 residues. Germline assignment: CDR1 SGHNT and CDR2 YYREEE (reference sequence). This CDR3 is CASSPISRRSNYGYTF. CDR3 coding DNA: TGTGCCAGCAGCCCGATCTCCCGGAGGTCGAACTATGGCTACACCTTC.

The CDR3 DNA is TGTGCCAGCAGCTTAGGGGGGGCCAGATTCCACTATGGCTACACCTTC. Protein: CASSLGGARFHYGYTF. This chain links TRBV5-4 with TRBJ1-2; possible D gene TRBD1, 6 bases. Trimming removed 2 bases at V and 3 bases at J, with 17 bases between. Germline values: CDR1 SGHNT, CDR2 YYREEE (reference sequence). The CDR3 has 16 amino acids.

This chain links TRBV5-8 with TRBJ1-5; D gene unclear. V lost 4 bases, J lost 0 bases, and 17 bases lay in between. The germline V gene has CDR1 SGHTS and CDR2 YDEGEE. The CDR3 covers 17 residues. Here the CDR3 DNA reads TGTGCCAGCAGCCTCTCTTCACATGCATATAGCAATCAGCCCCAGCATTTT. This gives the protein CASSLSSHAYSNQPQHF.

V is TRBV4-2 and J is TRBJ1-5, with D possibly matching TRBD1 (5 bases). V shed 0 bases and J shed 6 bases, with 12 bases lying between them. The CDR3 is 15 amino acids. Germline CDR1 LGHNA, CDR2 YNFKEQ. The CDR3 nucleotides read TGTGCCAGCAGCCAAGATGGGACCGATGTTCAGCCCCAGCATTTT. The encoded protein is CASSQDGTDVQPQHF.

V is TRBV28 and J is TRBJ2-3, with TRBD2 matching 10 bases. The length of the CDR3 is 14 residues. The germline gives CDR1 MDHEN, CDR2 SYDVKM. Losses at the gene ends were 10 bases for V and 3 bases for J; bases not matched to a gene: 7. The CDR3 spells CATSSGGGTDTQYF. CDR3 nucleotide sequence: TGTGCCACCTCTAGCGGGGGCGGGACAGATACGCAGTATTTT.

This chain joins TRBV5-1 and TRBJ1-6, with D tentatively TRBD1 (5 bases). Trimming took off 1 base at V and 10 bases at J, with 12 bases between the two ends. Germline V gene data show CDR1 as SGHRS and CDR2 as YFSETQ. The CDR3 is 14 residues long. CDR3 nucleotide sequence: TGCGCCAGCAGCTTGCAGGGTTCTTCCTCACCCCTCCACTTT. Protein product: CASSLQGSSSPLHF.

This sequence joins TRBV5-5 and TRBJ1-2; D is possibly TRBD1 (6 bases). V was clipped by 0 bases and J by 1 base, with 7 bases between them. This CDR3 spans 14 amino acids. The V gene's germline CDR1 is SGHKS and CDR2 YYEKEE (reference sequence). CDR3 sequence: CASSLDRVNYGYTF. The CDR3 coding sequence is TGTGCCAGCAGCTTGGACAGGGTTAACTATGGCTACACCTTC.

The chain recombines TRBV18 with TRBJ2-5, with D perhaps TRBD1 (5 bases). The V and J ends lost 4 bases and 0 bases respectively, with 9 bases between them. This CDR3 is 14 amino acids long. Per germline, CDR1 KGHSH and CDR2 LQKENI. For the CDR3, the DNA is TGTGCCAGCTCACTACAGGAGTACCAAGAGACCCAGTACTTC. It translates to CASSLQEYQETQYF.

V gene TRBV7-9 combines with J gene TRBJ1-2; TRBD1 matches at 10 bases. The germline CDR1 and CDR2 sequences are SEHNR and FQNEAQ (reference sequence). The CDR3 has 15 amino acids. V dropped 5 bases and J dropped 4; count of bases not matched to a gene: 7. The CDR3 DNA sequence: TGTGCCAGCAGCGAGACAGGGGGCGCGGGCTATGGCTACACCTTC. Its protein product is CASSETGGAGYGYTF.

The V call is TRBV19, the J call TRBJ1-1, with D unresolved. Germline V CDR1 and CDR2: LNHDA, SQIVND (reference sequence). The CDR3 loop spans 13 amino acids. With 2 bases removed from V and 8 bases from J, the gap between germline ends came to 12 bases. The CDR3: CASSIKAGSEAFF. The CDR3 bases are TGTGCCAGTAGTATAAAGGCGGGGTCGGAAGCTTTCTTT.

This CDR3 reads CASSKGRRMNTEAFF. The CDR3 DNA reads as TGTGCCAGTAGTAAGGGTCGTCGGATGAACACTGAAGCTTTCTTT. This sequence joins TRBV19 and TRBJ1-1; D gene unclear. Trimming pared 4 bases from V and 0 bases from J, leaving 12 bases between. The CDR3 is 15 amino acids. Germline values: CDR1 LNHDA, CDR2 SQIVND (reference sequence).

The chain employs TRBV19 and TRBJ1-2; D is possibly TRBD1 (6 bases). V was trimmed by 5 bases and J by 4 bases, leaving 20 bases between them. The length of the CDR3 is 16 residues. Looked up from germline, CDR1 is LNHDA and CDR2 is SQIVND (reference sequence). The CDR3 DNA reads TGTGCCAGTAGTTCTCCTCTCGGGACACCCAGCTATGGCTACACCTTC. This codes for CASSSPLGTPSYGYTF.

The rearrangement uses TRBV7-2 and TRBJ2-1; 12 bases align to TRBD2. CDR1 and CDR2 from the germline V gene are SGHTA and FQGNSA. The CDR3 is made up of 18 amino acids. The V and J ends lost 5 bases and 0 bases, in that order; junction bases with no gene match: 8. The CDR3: CASSPLAGGVSSYNEQFF. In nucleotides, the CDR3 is TGTGCCAGCAGCCCCCTAGCGGGGGGGGTAAGCTCCTACAATGAGCAGTTCTTC.

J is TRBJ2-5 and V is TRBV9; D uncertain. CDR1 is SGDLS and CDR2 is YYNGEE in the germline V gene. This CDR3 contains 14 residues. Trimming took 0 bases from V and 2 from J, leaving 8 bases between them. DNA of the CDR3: TGTGCCAGCAGCGTAGGGTGGGAACAAGAGACCCAGTACTTC. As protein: CASSVGWEQETQYF.

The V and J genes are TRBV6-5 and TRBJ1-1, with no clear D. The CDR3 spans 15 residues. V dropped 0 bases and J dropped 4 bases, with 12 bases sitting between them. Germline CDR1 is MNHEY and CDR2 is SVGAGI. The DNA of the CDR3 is TGTGCCAGCAGTTACTCTAGTGGGGTTGGCACTGAAGCTTTCTTT. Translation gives CASSYSSGVGTEAFF.

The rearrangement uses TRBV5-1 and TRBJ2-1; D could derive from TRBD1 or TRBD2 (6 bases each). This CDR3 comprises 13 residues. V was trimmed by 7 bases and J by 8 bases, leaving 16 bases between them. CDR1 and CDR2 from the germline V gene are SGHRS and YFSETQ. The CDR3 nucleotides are TGCGCCAGCGGCCTAGGGGGGCTCGATGAGCAGTTCTTC. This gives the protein CASGLGGLDEQFF.

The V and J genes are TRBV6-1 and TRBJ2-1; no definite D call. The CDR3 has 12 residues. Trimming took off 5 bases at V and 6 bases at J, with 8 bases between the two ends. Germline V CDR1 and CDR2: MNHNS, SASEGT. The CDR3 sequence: CASSPDFNEQFF. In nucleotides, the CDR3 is TGTGCCAGCAGTCCGGATTTCAATGAGCAGTTCTTC.

The CDR3: CASSPLGREQFF. The DNA of the CDR3 is TGTGCCAGCAGTCCACTAGGAAGGGAGCAGTTCTTC. The V call is TRBV6-1, the J call TRBJ2-1; the D gene is possibly TRBD2 (5 bases). V was trimmed by 5 bases and J by 10 bases, leaving 12 bases between them. The CDR3 loop spans 12 amino acids. Germline V CDR1 and CDR2: MNHNS, SASEGT.

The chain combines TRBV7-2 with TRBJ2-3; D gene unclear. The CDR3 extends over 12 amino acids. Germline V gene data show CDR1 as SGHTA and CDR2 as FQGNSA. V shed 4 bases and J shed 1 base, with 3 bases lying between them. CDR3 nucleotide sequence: TGTGCCAGCAGCTCCGGCACAGATACGCAGTATTTT. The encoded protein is CASSSGTDTQYF.

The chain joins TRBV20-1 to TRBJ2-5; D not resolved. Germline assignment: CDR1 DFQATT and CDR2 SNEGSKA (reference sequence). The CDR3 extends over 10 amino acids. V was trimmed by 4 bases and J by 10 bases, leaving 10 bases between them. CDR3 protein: CSAMSSVQYF. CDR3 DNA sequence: TGCAGTGCTATGAGTTCGGTCCAGTACTTC.

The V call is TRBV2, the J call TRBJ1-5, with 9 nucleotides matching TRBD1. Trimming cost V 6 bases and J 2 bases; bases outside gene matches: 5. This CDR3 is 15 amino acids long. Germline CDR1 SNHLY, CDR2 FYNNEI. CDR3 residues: CASSLQGAGNQPQHF. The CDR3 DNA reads TGTGCCAGCAGCTTACAGGGGGCCGGCAATCAGCCCCAGCATTTT.

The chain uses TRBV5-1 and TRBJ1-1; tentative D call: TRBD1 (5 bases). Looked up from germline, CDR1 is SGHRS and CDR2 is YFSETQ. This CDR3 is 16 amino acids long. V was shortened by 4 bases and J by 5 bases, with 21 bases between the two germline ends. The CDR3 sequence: CASSPGGGFLETEAFF. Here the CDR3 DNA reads TGCGCCAGCAGCCCCGGGGGGGGTTTCCTGGAGACTGAAGCTTTCTTT.

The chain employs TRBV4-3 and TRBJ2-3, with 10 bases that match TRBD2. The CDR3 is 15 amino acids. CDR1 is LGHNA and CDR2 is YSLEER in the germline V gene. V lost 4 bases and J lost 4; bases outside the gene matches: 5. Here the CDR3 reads CASSPGLAPPDTQYF. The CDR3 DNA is TGCGCCAGCAGCCCGGGACTAGCGCCCCCAGATACGCAGTATTTT.

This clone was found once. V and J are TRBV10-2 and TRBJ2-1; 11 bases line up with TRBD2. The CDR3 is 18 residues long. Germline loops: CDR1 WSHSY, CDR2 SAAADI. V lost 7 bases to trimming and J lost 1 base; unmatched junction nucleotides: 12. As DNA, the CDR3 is TGCGCCAGCACCAAAAACCCTCTAGCGGGGGGTTCCTACAATGAGCAGTTCTTC. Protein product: CASTKNPLAGGSYNEQFF.

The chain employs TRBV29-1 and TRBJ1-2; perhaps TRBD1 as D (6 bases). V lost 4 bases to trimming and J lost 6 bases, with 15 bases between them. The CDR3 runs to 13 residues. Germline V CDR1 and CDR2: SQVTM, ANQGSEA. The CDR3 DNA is TGCAGCGTTGGGTCAGGGGTTAGGGATGGCTACACCTTC. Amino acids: CSVGSGVRDGYTF.

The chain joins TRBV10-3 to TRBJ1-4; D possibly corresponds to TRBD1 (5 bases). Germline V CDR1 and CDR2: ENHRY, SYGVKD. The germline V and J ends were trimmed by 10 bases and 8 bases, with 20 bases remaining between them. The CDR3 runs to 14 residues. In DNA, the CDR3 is TGTGCCACCGCCCCGGGGGGAAGCGAAGAAAAACTGTTTTTT. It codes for CATAPGGSEEKLFF.

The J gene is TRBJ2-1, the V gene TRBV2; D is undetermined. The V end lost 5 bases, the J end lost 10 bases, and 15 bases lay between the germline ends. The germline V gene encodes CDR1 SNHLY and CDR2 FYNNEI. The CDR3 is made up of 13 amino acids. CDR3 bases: TGTGCCAGCAGTTTAAATGAGATGGGCGAGCAGTTCTTC. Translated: CASSLNEMGEQFF.